This TCR beta chain was recovered during a study of OX40 agonist ivuxolimab in advanced cancers. For the study at large: Dose-escalation cases comprised hepatocellular carcinoma, melanoma, renal cell or head and neck cancer.

V trimming: 7 bases; J trimming: 7 bases; junction bases outside the gene matches: 3. Germline loops: CDR1 SEHNR, CDR2 FQNEAQ (reference sequence). The CDR3 length is 11 residues. Only in-frame clones appear in the TCRdb table, and some are missing; sequencing was by immunoSEQ multiplex PCR. The data show 75,000 to 95,000 clones, 80% to 95% seen once. Study findings and constraints: CD4+ and CD8+ blood T cells expanded clonally by week 6 at 0.1 to 3.0 mg/kg. Expanded peripheral T-cell antigen specificity went undetermined. With doses of 0.1-3.0 mg/kg, partial responders showed among the lowest clonal expansion.

As regards this clone: Its antigen is unknown.

The source of this sequence is an adult with an advanced solid tumor such as melanoma, head and neck, liver or kidney cancer. The chain recombines TRBV7-9 with TRBJ1-1, with 7 bases fitting TRBD1. The material was CD4+ or CD8+ T cells sorted from blood, obtained in a trial of the OX40 agonist ivuxolimab. DNA for the CDR3: TGTGCCAGCAAGGGACAGCTTGAAGCTTTCTTT. It encodes CASKGQLEAFF.